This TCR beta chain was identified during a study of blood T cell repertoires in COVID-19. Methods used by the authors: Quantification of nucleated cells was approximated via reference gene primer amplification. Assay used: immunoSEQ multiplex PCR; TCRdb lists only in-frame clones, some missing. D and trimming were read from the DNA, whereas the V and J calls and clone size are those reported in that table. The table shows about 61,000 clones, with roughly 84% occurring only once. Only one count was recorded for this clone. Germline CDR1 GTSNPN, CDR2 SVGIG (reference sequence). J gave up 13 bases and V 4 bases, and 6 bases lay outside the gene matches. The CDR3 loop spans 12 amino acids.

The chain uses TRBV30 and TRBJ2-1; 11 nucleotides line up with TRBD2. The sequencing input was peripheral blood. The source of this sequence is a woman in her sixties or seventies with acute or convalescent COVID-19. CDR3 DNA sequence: TGTGCCTGGAATAGCGGGGGGGTGCGCCAGTTCTTC. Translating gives CAWNSGGVRQFF.